Listed below are T cell receptor beta chains from one sample, sequenced in a study of shared clonotypes between healthy human individuals. Profiling relied on immunoSEQ multiplex PCR, and the TCRdb table lists in-frame clones only, not all of them. The data contain approximately 2.5 million clones, 90% to 95% of them singletons. Sequencing was performed on naive CD4+ T cells from PBMCs. The receptors here all came from a man between 18 and 29 years old in good health. Some clones in this sample may be carry-over from other donors' samples. Each CDR3 is given with its conserved first and last residue. A D gene is named only where the DNA matches it firmly.

V,D,CDR3
TRBV5-4,TRBD2,CASSLGPGTTYEQYF
TRBV28,-,CASSPQVDAYEQYF
TRBV7-3,-,CASSLIGQSSYNEQFF
TRBV5-1,TRBD2,CASRPRGRASSYNEQFF
TRBV5-1,-,CASSLGRFLGTDTQYF
TRBV4-2,TRBD2,CASSQDASASGSEEQFF
TRBV2,TRBD1,CACSKDRSNQETQYF
TRBV6-5,-,CASRAGLWNTEAFF
TRBV27,-,CASSLAPRGEQYF
TRBV9,TRBD2,CASSVYPRGSAGVDTQYF
TRBV5-1,TRBD2,CASSLAPTSGRETQYF
TRBV6-1,-,CAHRLGADSNQPQHF
TRBV2,-,CASSENGAPNGYTF
TRBV30,TRBD2,CAWSDGGIETQYF
TRBV18,-,CASSPSLALSSYEQYF
TRBV6-6,-,CASSYGSVGEQFF
TRBV28,TRBD2,CASSRRGYGRPLAKNIQYF
TRBV11-1,-,CASSPAVVSTDTQYF